This T cell receptor beta chain was observed in a study of CD8 T cells in ankylosing spondylitis. For TCR beta, libraries came from quantitative 5'-RACE with molecular barcodes. MiXCR was run by TCRdb on the 5' RACE reads, yielding one entry per CDR3 protein. This sample has about 92,000 distinct CDR3 sequences, with 8.5% to 9% found just once. This clonotype was seen many times. Its antigen remains unidentified. The CDR3 length is 13 residues. V shed 3 bases and J shed 5 bases, with 10 bases lying between them. The V gene's germline CDR1 is MNHEY and CDR2 SMNVEV (reference sequence). General study points: Clones linked with disease were CD8+ and fairly uncommon in the peripheral blood. As reported, disease-linked clones showed significant enrichment in matched ankylosing spondylitis synovial fluid. Characteristic of ankylosing spondylitis blood, it appeared, was a TCR beta motif comprising roughly eight highly homologous variants.

The rearrangement links TRBV27 to TRBJ1-2; the D is unclear. Sequencing used blood, either unsorted or a sorted T cell fraction (not recorded which). This clonotype originated in a male donor with ankylosing spondylitis or in good health (not recorded which). The CDR3 protein is CASSFGRDYGYTF. In DNA form, the CDR3 reads TGTGCCAGCAGTTTTGGGAGAGATTATGGCTACACCTTC.